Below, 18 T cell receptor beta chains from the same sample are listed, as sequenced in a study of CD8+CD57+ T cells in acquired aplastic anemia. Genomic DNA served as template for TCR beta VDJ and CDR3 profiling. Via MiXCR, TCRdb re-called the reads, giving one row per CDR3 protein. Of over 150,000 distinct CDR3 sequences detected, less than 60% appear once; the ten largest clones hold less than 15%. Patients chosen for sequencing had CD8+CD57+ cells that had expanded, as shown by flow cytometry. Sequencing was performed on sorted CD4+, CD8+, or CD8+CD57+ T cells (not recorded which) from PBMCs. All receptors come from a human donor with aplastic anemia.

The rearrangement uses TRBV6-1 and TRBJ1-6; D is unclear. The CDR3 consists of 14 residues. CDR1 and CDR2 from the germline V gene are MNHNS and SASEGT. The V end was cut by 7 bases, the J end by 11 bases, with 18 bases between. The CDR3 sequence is CASTERSREAPLHF. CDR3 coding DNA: TGTGCCAGCACGGAACGGTCTCGCGAAGCACCCCTCCACTTT.

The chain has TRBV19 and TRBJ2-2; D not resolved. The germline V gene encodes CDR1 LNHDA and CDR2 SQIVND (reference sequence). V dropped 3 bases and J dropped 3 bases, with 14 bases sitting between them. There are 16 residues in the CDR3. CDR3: CASSMYGSGYTGELFF. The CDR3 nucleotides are TGTGCCAGTAGTATGTACGGGTCTGGGTACACCGGGGAGCTGTTTTTT. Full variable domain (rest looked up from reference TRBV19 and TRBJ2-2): DGGITQSPKYLFRKEGQNVTLSCEQNLNHDAMYWYRQDPGQGLRLIYYSQIVNDFQKGDIAEGYSVSREKKESFPLTVTSAQKNPTAFYLCASSMYGSGYTGELFFGEGSRLTVL.

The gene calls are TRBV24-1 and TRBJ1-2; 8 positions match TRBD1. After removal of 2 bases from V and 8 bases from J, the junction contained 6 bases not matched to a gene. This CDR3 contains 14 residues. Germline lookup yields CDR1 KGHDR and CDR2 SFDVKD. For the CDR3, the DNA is TGTGCCACCAGTGATTCATACAGGGGGTCAGGCTACACCTTC. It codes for CATSDSYRGSGYTF.

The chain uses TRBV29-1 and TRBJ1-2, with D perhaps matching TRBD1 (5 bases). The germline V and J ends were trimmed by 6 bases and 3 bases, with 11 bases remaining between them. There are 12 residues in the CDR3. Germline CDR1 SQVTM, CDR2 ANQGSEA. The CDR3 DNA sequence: TGCAGCGTCTCGGGGCAGGACTATGGCTACACCTTC. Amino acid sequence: CSVSGQDYGYTF.

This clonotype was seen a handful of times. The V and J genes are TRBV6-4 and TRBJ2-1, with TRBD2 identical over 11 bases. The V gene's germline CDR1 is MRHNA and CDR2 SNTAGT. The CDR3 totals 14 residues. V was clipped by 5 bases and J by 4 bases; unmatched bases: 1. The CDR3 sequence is CASSRTSGYNEQFF. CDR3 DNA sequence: TGTGCCAGCAGTCGGACTAGCGGGTACAATGAGCAGTTCTTC.

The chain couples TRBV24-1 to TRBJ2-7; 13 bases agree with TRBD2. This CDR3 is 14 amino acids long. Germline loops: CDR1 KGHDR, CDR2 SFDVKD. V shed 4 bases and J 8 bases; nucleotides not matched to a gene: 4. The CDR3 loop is CATSDGTSGAKQYF. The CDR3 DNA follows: TGTGCCACCAGTGACGGGACTAGCGGGGCCAAGCAGTACTTC.

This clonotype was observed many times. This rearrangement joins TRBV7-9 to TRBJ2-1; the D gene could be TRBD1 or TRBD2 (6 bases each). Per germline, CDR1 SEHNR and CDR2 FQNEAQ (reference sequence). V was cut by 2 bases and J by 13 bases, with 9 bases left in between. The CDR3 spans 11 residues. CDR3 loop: CASSLTGTQFF. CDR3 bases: TGTGCCAGCAGCTTAACAGGGACTCAGTTCTTC.

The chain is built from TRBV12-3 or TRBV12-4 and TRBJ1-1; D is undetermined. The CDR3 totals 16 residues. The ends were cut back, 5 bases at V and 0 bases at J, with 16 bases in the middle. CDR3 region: CASSPNPRAMNTEAFF. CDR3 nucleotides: TGTGCCAGCAGTCCTAATCCGAGGGCGATGAACACTGAAGCTTTCTTT.

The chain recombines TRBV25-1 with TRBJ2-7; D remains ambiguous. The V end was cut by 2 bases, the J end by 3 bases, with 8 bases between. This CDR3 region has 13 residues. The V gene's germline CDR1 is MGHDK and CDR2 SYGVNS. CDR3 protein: CASSEAPSYEQYF. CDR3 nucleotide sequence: TGTGCCAGCAGTGAAGCCCCAAGCTACGAGCAGTACTTC.

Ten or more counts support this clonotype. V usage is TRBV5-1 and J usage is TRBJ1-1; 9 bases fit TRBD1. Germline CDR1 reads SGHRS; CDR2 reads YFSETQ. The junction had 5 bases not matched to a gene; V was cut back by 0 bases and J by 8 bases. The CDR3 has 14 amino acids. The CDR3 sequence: CASSLGGQGREAFF. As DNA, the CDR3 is TGCGCCAGCAGCTTGGGAGGACAGGGGCGGGAAGCTTTCTTT.

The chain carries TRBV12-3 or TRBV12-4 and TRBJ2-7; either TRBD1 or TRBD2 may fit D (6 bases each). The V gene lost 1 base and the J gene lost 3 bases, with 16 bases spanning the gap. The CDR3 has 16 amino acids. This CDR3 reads CASSLDRPGADYEQYF. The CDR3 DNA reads TGTGCCAGCAGTTTAGATCGCCCGGGGGCGGACTACGAGCAGTACTTC.

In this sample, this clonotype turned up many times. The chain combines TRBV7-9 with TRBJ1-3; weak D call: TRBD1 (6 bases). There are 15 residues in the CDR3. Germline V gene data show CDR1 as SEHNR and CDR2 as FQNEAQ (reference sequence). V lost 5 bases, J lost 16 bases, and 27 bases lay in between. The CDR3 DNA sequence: TGTGCCAGCAGCCCCCGGGACAAGTCTTTACCGATCCTCTATTTT. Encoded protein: CASSPRDKSLPILYF.

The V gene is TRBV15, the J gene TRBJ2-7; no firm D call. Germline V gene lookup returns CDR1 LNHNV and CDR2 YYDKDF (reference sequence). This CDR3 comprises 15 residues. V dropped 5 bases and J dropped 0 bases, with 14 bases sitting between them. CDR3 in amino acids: CATSFRLGNSYEQYF. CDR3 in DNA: TGTGCCACCAGCTTCCGGTTGGGCAACTCCTACGAGCAGTACTTC.

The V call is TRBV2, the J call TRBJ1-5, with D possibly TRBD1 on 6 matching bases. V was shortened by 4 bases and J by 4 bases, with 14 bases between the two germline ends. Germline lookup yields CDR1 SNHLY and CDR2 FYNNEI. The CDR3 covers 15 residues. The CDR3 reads CASSGLGGGNQPQHF. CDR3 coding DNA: TGTGCCAGCAGTGGTTTAGGGGGAGGGAATCAGCCCCAGCATTTT.

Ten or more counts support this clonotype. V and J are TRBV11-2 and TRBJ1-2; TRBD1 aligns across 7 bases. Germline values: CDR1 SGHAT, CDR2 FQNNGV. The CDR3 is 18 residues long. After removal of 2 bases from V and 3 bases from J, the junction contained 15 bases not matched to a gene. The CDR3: CASSLLDRDRSNYYGYTF. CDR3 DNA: TGTGCCAGCAGCTTACTAGACAGGGACCGATCAAACTACTATGGCTACACCTTC.

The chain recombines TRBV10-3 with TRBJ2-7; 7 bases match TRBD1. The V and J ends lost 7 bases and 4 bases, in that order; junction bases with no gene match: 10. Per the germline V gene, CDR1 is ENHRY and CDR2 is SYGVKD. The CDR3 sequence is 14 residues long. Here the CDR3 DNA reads TGTGCCATCAAGACAGGGAGTGGCGAATACGAGCAGTACTTC. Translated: CAIKTGSGEYEQYF.

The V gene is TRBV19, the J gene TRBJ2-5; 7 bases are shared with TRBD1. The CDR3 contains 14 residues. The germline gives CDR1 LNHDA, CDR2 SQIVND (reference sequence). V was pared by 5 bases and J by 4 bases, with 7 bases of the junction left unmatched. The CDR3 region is CASSPDRTRETQYF. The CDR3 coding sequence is TGTGCCAGTAGTCCGGACAGGACACGAGAGACCCAGTACTTC.

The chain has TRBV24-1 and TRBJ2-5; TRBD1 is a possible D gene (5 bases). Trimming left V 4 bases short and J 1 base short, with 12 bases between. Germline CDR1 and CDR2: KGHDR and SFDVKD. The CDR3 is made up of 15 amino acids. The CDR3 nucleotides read TGTGCCACCAGTGAGACAAGGGGTGCCCAAGAGACCCAGTACTTC. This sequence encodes CATSETRGAQETQYF.